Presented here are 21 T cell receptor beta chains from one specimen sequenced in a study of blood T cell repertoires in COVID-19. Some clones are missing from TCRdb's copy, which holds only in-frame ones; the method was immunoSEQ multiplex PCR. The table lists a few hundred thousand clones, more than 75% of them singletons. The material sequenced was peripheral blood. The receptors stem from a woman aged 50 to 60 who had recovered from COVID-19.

The CDR3 bases are TGTGCCAGCAGCGTCGAGCAGGGACTTACGGGAAACACCATATATTTT. The encoded protein is CASSVEQGLTGNTIYF. The V and J genes are TRBV9 and TRBJ1-3, with a tentative D call TRBD1 (5 bases). Germline-derived CDR1 and CDR2 are SGDLS and YYNGEE. The V gene lost 2 bases and the J gene lost 4 bases, with 16 bases spanning the gap. This CDR3 has 16 residues.

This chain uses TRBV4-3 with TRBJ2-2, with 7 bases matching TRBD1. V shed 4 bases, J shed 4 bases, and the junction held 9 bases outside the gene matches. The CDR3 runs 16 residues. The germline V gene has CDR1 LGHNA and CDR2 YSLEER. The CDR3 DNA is TGCGCCAGCAGCCGTATGAGGGACAGTTCCACCGGGGAGCTGTTTTTT. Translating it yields CASSRMRDSSTGELFF.

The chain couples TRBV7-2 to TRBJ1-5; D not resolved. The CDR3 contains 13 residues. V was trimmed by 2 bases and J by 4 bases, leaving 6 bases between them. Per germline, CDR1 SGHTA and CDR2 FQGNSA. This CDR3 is CASSLSVNQPQHF. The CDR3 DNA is TGTGCCAGCAGCTTATCCGTAAATCAGCCCCAGCATTTT. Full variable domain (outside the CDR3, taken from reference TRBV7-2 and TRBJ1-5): GAGVSQSPSNKVTEKGKDVELRCDPISGHTALYWYRQSLGQGLEFLIYFQGNSAPDKSGLPSDRFSAERTGGSVSTLTIQRTQQEDSAVYLCASSLSVNQPQHFGDGTRLSIL.

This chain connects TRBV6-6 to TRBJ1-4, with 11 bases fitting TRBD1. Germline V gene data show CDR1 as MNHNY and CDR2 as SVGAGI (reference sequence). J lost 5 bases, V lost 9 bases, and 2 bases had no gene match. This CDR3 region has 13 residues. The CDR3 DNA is TGTGCCAGTGGGACAGGGGGAAATGAAAAACTGTTTTTT. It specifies CASGTGGNEKLFF.

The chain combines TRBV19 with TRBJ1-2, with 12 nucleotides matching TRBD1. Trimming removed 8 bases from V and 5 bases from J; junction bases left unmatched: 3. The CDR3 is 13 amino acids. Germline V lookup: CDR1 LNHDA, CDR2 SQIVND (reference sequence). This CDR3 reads CASWDRGLYGYTF. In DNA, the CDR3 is TGTGCCAGTTGGGACAGGGGGCTATATGGCTACACCTTC.

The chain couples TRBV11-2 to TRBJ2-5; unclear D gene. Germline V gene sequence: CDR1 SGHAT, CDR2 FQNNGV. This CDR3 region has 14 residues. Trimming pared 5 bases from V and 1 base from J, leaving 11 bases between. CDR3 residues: CASSPRGVQETQYF. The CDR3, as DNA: TGTGCCAGCAGCCCTCGAGGCGTCCAAGAGACCCAGTACTTC. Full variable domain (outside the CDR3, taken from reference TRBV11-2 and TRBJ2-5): EAGVAQSPRYKIIEKRQSVAFWCNPISGHATLYWYQQILGQGPKLLIQFQNNGVVDDSQLPKDRFSAERLKGVDSTLKIQPAKLEDSAVYLCASSPRGVQETQYFGPGTRLLVL.

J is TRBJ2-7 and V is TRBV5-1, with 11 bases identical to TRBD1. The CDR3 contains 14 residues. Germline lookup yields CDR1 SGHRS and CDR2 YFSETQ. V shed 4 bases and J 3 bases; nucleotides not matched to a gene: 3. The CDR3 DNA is TGCGCCAGCAGCACCGGGACAGGGGGCTACGAGCAGTACTTC. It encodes CASSTGTGGYEQYF.

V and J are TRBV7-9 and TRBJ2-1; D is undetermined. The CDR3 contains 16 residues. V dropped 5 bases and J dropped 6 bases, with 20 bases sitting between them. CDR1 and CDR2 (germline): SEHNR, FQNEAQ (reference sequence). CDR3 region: CASSPPNAPTVNEQFF. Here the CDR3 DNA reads TGTGCCAGCAGCCCCCCTAACGCACCTACAGTCAATGAGCAGTTCTTC.

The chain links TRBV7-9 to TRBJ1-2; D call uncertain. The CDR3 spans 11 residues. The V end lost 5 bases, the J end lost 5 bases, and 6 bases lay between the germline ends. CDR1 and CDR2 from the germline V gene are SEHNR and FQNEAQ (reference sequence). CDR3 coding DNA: TGTGCCAGCAGCGCACTGTATGGCTACACCTTC. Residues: CASSALYGYTF.

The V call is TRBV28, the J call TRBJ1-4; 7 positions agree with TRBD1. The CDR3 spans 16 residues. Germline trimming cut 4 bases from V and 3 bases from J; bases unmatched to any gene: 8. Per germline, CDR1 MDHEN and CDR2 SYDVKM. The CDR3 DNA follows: TGTGCCAGCAGTTCCTACAGGGGAAGGTCTAATGAAAAACTGTTTTTT. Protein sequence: CASSSYRGRSNEKLFF.

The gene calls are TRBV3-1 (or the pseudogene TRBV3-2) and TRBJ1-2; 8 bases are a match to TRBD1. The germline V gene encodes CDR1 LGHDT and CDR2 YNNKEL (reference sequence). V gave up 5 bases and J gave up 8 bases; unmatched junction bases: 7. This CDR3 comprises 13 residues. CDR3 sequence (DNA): TGTGCCAGCAGCAAGGACAGGGTGCACGGCTACACCTTC. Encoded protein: CASSKDRVHGYTF.

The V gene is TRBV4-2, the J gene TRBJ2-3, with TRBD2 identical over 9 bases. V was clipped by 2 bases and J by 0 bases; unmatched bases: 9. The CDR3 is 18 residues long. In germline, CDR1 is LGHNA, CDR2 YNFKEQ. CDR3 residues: CASSQWLAGPISTDTQYF. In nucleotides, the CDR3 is TGTGCCAGCAGCCAATGGCTAGCGGGACCCATAAGCACAGATACGCAGTATTTT.

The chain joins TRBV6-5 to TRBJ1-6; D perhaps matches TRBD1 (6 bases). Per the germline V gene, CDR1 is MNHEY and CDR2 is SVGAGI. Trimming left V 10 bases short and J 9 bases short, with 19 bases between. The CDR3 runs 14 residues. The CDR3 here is CATAIRGAFSPLHF. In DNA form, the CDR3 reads TGTGCCACCGCGATCCGGGGGGCTTTTTCACCCCTCCACTTT.

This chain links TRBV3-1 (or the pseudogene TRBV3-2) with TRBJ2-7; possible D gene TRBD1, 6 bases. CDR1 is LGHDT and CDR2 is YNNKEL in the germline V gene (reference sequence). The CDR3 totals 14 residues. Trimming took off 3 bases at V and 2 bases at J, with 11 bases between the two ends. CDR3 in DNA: TGTGCCAGCAGCCACCCGGGACAAACCTACGAGCAGTACTTC. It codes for CASSHPGQTYEQYF.

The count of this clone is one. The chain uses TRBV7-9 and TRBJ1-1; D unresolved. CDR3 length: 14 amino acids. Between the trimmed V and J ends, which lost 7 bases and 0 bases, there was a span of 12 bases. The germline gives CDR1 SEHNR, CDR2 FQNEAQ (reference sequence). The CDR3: CASTADSLNTEAFF. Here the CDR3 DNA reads TGTGCCAGCACCGCGGACTCACTGAACACTGAAGCTTTCTTT.

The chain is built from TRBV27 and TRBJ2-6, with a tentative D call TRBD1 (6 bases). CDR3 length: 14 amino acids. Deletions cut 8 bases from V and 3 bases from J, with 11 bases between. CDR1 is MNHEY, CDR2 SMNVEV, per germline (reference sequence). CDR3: CASGQMVGANVLTF. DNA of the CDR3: TGTGCCAGCGGACAGATGGTTGGGGCCAACGTCCTGACTTTC.

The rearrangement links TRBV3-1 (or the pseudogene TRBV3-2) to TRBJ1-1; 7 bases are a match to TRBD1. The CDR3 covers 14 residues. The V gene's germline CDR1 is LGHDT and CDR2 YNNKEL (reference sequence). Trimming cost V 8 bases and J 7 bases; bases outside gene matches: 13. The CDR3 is CASGYIQGDGEAFF. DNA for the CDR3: TGTGCCAGCGGATACATCCAGGGGGACGGTGAAGCTTTCTTT.

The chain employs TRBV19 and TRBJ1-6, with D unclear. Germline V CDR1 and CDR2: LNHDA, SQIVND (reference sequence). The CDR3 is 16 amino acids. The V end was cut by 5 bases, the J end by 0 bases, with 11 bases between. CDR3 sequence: CASSPRRSSYNSPLHF. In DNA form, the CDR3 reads TGTGCCAGTAGTCCCCGACGGAGCTCCTATAATTCACCCCTCCACTTT.

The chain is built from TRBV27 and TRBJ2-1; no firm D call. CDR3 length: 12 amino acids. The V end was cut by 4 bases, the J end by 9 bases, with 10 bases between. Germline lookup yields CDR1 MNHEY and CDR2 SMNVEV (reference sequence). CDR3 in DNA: TGTGCCAGCAGTTCCAGGTTGGGTGAGCAGTTCTTC. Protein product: CASSSRLGEQFF.

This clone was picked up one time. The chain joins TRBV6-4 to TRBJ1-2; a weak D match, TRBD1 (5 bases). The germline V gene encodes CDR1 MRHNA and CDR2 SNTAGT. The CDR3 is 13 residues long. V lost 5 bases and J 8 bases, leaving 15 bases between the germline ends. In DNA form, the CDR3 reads TGTGCCAGCAGTCCAGGGCGAGACGGGGGCTACACCTTC. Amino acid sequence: CASSPGRDGGYTF.

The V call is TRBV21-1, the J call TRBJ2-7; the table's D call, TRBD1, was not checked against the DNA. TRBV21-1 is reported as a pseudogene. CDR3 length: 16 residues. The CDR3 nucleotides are TGTGCCAGCAGTAAGAAGGGACATTTTTGCGAGTACGAGCAGTACTTC. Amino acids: CASSKKGHFCEYEQYF.